Listed below are T cell receptor beta chains from one sample, sequenced in a study of blood T cell repertoires in COVID-19. TCRdb keeps only in-frame clones here, not all; method: immunoSEQ multiplex PCR. In the table there are some 150,000 clones, 85% of which are singletons. Material for sequencing was peripheral blood. The receptor set was obtained from a woman in her forties with active or convalescent COVID-19. CDR3s include the opening cysteine and the closing phenylalanine or tryptophan. D genes are given only for firm matches. Expanded clones get a size class; other rows say once, few or many, or leave the size out.

abundance: -; j_gene: TRBJ1-4; v_gene: TRBV11-2; d_gene: -; CDR3aa: CASSHHPGLSTNEKLFF; CDR3nt: TGTGCCAGCAGCCATCATCCGGGACTGTCAACTAATGAAAAACTGTTTTTT
abundance: -; j_gene: TRBJ1-2; v_gene: TRBV4-3; d_gene: -; CDR3aa: CASSQEQYNYGYTF; CDR3nt: TGCGCCAGCAGCCAAGAGCAGTATAACTATGGCTACACCTTC
abundance: -; j_gene: TRBJ1-1; v_gene: TRBV28; d_gene: -; CDR3aa: CASSISGLWTEAFF; CDR3nt: TGTGCCAGCAGTATTTCAGGGTTGTGGACTGAAGCTTTCTTT
abundance: -; j_gene: TRBJ1-1; v_gene: TRBV6-2/TRBV6-3; d_gene: TRBD1; CDR3aa: CASSQGASAFF; CDR3nt: TGTGCCAGCAGCCAGGGGGCAAGCGCTTTCTTT
abundance: -; j_gene: TRBJ1-2; v_gene: TRBV19; d_gene: TRBD1; CDR3aa: CASQTGGRYGYTF; CDR3nt: TGTGCCAGTCAGACAGGGGGCCGCTATGGCTACACCTTC
abundance: -; j_gene: TRBJ1-5; v_gene: TRBV5-3; d_gene: -; CDR3aa: CARRPGGQPQHF; CDR3nt: TGTGCCAGAAGGCCGGGGGGGCAGCCCCAGCATTTT
abundance: medium-sized; j_gene: TRBJ2-6; v_gene: TRBV19; d_gene: TRBD1; CDR3aa: CASTLTGALSGANVLTF; CDR3nt: TGTGCCAGTACATTGACAGGGGCTTTATCTGGGGCCAACGTCCTGACTTTC
abundance: -; j_gene: TRBJ2-3; v_gene: TRBV27; d_gene: TRBD2; CDR3aa: CASKNLTSSGYTDTQYF; CDR3nt: TGTGCCAGCAAAAATCTGACTAGCTCGGGGTACACAGATACGCAGTATTTT
abundance: -; j_gene: TRBJ1-1; v_gene: TRBV19; d_gene: -; CDR3aa: CASRRDFEAFF; CDR3nt: TGTGCCAGTAGGAGGGACTTTGAAGCTTTCTTT
abundance: once; j_gene: TRBJ2-7; v_gene: TRBV29-1; d_gene: -; CDR3aa: CSVGSGPEQYF; CDR3nt: TGCAGCGTTGGGAGCGGTCCCGAGCAGTACTTC
abundance: -; j_gene: TRBJ1-2; v_gene: TRBV19; d_gene: TRBD1; CDR3aa: CASRVGTGIGYGYTF; CDR3nt: TGTGCCAGCCGGGTTGGGACAGGGATTGGCTATGGCTACACCTTC
abundance: -; j_gene: TRBJ2-7; v_gene: TRBV28; d_gene: -; CDR3aa: CASGRGGAPYEQYF; CDR3nt: TGTGCCAGCGGGAGGGGGGGGGCCCCCTACGAGCAGTACTTC
abundance: -; j_gene: TRBJ1-2; v_gene: TRBV6-2/TRBV6-3; d_gene: TRBD1; CDR3aa: CASSYADRSYGYTF; CDR3nt: TGTGCCAGCAGTTACGCGGACAGGAGCTATGGCTACACCTTC
abundance: few; j_gene: TRBJ2-7; v_gene: TRBV5-5; d_gene: TRBD1; CDR3aa: CASRTGTGSYEQYF; CDR3nt: TGTGCCAGCAGAACCGGGACAGGGTCCTACGAGCAGTACTTC
abundance: -; j_gene: TRBJ2-3; v_gene: TRBV7-2; d_gene: TRBD1; CDR3aa: CASRTGFPSDTQYF; CDR3nt: TGTGCCAGTAGGACAGGGTTCCCCTCAGATACGCAGTATTTT
abundance: -; j_gene: TRBJ1-1; v_gene: TRBV27; d_gene: -; CDR3aa: CASSLYPYPGNTEAFF; CDR3nt: TGTGCCAGCAGTTTATACCCCTACCCTGGGAACACTGAAGCTTTCTTT
abundance: -; j_gene: TRBJ2-5; v_gene: TRBV18; d_gene: -; CDR3aa: CASSPPELRTQYF; CDR3nt: TGTGCCAGCTCACCACCTGAACTTAGGACCCAGTACTTC
abundance: -; j_gene: TRBJ1-2; v_gene: TRBV7-2; d_gene: TRBD1; CDR3aa: CASRQGPGYTF; CDR3nt: TGTGCCAGCCGACAGGGCCCCGGCTACACCTTC
abundance: -; j_gene: TRBJ2-5; v_gene: TRBV18; d_gene: TRBD2; CDR3aa: CASSSGLAGETQYF; CDR3nt: TGTGCCAGCTCATCGGGACTAGCGGGAGAGACCCAGTACTTC
abundance: -; j_gene: TRBJ2-3; v_gene: TRBV5-1; d_gene: TRBD2; CDR3aa: CASRYFGGADTQYF; CDR3nt: TGCGCCAGCAGGTACTTCGGGGGGGCAGATACGCAGTATTTT
abundance: few; j_gene: TRBJ1-2; v_gene: TRBV30; d_gene: -; CDR3aa: CAWSRRGSVYGYTF; CDR3nt: TGTGCCTGGAGTAGGAGAGGCAGCGTCTATGGCTACACCTTC
abundance: -; j_gene: TRBJ2-7; v_gene: TRBV28; d_gene: TRBD1; CDR3aa: CASSSTGAVLSYEQYF; CDR3nt: TGTGCCAGCAGTTCCACAGGGGCTGTTCTCTCCTACGAGCAGTACTTC
abundance: -; j_gene: TRBJ2-5; v_gene: TRBV7-9; d_gene: TRBD1; CDR3aa: CASSSPGQRETQYF; CDR3nt: TGTGCCAGCAGCTCCCCGGGACAGAGGGAGACCCAGTACTTC
abundance: -; j_gene: TRBJ1-5; v_gene: TRBV5-5; d_gene: -; CDR3aa: CASSSTQAPGNQPQHF; CDR3nt: TGTGCCAGCAGCTCCACGCAGGCCCCCGGCAATCAGCCCCAGCATTTT
abundance: once; j_gene: TRBJ2-3; v_gene: TRBV19; d_gene: -; CDR3aa: CASIPLGGDTQYF; CDR3nt: TGTGCCAGTATCCCTTTAGGGGGAGATACGCAGTATTTT
abundance: -; j_gene: TRBJ2-7; v_gene: TRBV5-1; d_gene: TRBD1; CDR3aa: CASSITGGPGYEQYF; CDR3nt: TGCGCCAGCAGCATAACAGGGGGCCCGGGTTACGAGCAGTACTTC
abundance: -; j_gene: TRBJ2-2; v_gene: TRBV18; d_gene: TRBD2; CDR3aa: CASSPPPIYPGGTNTGELFF; CDR3nt: TGTGCCAGCTCACCACCCCCGATATACCCGGGGGGGACGAACACCGGGGAGCTGTTTTTT
abundance: -; j_gene: TRBJ2-5; v_gene: TRBV6-2/TRBV6-3; d_gene: TRBD2; CDR3aa: CASSQGLAGGPSETQYF; CDR3nt: TGTGCCAGCAGCCAGGGACTAGCGGGAGGGCCGTCAGAGACCCAGTACTTC
abundance: -; j_gene: TRBJ1-2; v_gene: TRBV2; d_gene: -; CDR3aa: CASSARQADYGYTF; CDR3nt: TGTGCCAGCAGCGCCAGACAGGCCGACTATGGCTACACCTTC
abundance: few; j_gene: TRBJ2-3; v_gene: TRBV24-1; d_gene: -; CDR3aa: CATRGASTDTQYF; CDR3nt: TGTGCCACCCGGGGGGCTAGCACAGATACGCAGTATTTT
abundance: few; j_gene: TRBJ1-4; v_gene: TRBV4-2; d_gene: -; CDR3aa: CASSRPEAVGEKLFF; CDR3nt: TGTGCCAGCAGCCGACCCGAGGCTGTGGGTGAAAAACTGTTTTTT
abundance: -; j_gene: TRBJ2-7; v_gene: TRBV6-5; d_gene: TRBD2; CDR3aa: CASSFREGIGEQYF; CDR3nt: TGTGCCAGCAGCTTCCGGGAGGGTATCGGCGAGCAGTACTTC